The 16 T cell receptor beta chains below all came from one sample that was sequenced in a study of molecular identifiers for immune sequencing clone quantification. One entry per CDR3 protein, called by TCRdb with MiXCR from the PCR reads. The sample consists of around 320,000 distinct CDR3 sequences, roughly a quarter of them appearing once. What was sequenced was naive CD8+ T cells from blood, with Jurkat cell RNA spiked in. Indicated subset: FACS-sorted CD8+CD4-CCR7+CD45RA+ naive T cells. Source of these receptors: a human donor in good health. Some libraries in this study had Jurkat cell RNA spiked in.

Turning to this clonotype: This may be a read error: a much more frequent sequence differs by one nucleotide. This chain connects TRBV6-5 to TRBJ2-7; D gene uncertain. The CDR3 totals 12 residues. The V gene lost 6 bases and the J gene lost 7 bases, with 13 bases spanning the gap. Per the germline V gene, CDR1 is MNHEY and CDR2 is SVGAGI. This CDR3 is CASSPPTREQYF. Written as DNA, the CDR3 is TGTGCCAGCAGCCCACCCACGCGGGAGCAGTACTTC.

This clonotype has a single count. Given a much more abundant clone one base away, this may be a read error. This chain links TRBV4-3 with TRBJ2-7; 7 bases map to TRBD2. Trimming removed 0 bases from V and 3 bases from J; junction bases left unmatched: 5. Germline values: CDR1 LGHNA, CDR2 YSLEER. The CDR3 is 15 residues long. CDR3 loop: CASSQDWAGDYEQYF. The CDR3 DNA follows: TGCGCCAGCAGCCAAGATTGGGCGGGGGACTACGAGCAGTACTTC.

This clonotype was detected ten times or more. V gene TRBV7-9 combines with J gene TRBJ1-4; weak D call: TRBD1 (5 bases). Germline CDR1 and CDR2: SEHNR and FQNEAQ (reference sequence). The CDR3 length is 11 residues. Deletions cut 1 base from V and 12 bases from J, with 6 bases between. The CDR3 coding sequence is TGTGCCAGCAGCTTAGTAGGGGAACTGTTTTTT. Protein: CASSLVGELFF.

This clonotype is a singleton in its sample. A junction boundary mismatches the germline segment, possibly from a read error. The rearrangement joins TRBV12-3 or TRBV12-4 to TRBJ2-3, with D tentatively TRBD2 (5 bases). The CDR3 runs to 15 residues. CDR3 protein: CAGSPTTLRTDTQYF. CDR3 nucleotides: TGTGCCGGCAGCCCGACTACTTTGCGCACAGATACGCAGTATTTT.

This clonotype was seen a handful of times. The CDR3 region has the DNA TGTGCCAGCCAGAACAGGGGGGATGAGCAGTTCTTC. Translating it yields CASQNRGDEQFF. The chain has TRBV7-9 and TRBJ2-1, with 8 bases matching TRBD1. The V segment lost 8 bases and the J segment 8 bases; nucleotides outside the gene matches: 5. CDR3 length equals 12 residues. Per germline, CDR1 SEHNR and CDR2 FQNEAQ (reference sequence).

In this sample, this clonotype turned up many times. V usage is TRBV7-6 and J usage is TRBJ2-5; possible D gene TRBD1, 6 bases. The V end was cut by 6 bases, the J end by 0 bases, with 11 bases between. Per germline, CDR1 SGHVS and CDR2 FNYEAQ. This CDR3 contains 14 residues. The CDR3 sequence: CASRPRQDQETQYF. CDR3 in DNA: TGTGCCAGCAGACCGAGACAGGACCAAGAGACCCAGTACTTC. Full variable domain (rest looked up from reference TRBV7-6 and TRBJ2-5): GAGVSQSPRYKVTKRGQDVALRCDPISGHVSLYWYRQALGQGPEFLTYFNYEAQQDKSGLPNDRFSAERPEGSISTLTIQRTEQRDSAMYRCASRPRQDQETQYFGPGTRLLVL.

This clonotype was detected ten times or more. This sequence joins TRBV24-1 and TRBJ2-3; 10 bases agree with TRBD2. Germline V gene data show CDR1 as KGHDR and CDR2 as SFDVKD. CDR3 length: 15 residues. Trimming at V came to 4 bases and at J to 5 bases, leaving 5 bases not matched to a gene. The CDR3 DNA is TGTGCCACCAGTGAGGGCCTAGCGGGGGAAGATACGCAGTATTTT. Its protein is CATSEGLAGEDTQYF.

The sample holds a few counts of this clonotype. This chain connects TRBV19 to TRBJ2-7, with D perhaps TRBD1 (6 bases). The CDR3 contains 16 residues. From germline, CDR1 is LNHDA and CDR2 SQIVND (reference sequence). Between the trimmed V and J ends, which lost 4 bases and 6 bases, there was a span of 22 bases. The CDR3 reads CASSSYPTGPLGEQYF. CDR3 nucleotides: TGTGCCAGTAGTAGCTATCCGACAGGTCCCCTCGGCGAGCAGTACTTC.

This clonotype was seen more than once but under ten times. A much larger clone is a single base away; this may be a read error. This chain links TRBV5-6 with TRBJ2-7; no definite D call. Germline loops: CDR1 SGHDT, CDR2 YYEEEE. The germline V and J ends were trimmed by 4 bases and 5 bases, with 10 bases remaining between them. The CDR3 loop spans 12 amino acids. The CDR3 sequence: CASSPGPHEQYF. CDR3 sequence (DNA): TGTGCCAGCAGCCCCGGGCCCCACGAGCAGTACTTC.

The chain's CDR3 is CASSFVADLEAFF. The CDR3 DNA sequence: TGTGCCAGCAGCTTTGTGGCAGACCTTGAAGCTTTCTTT. The chain joins TRBV7-9 to TRBJ1-1; no reliable D call. Germline V gives CDR1 SEHNR, CDR2 FQNEAQ (reference sequence). CDR3 length equals 13 residues. With 3 bases removed from V and 7 bases from J, the gap between germline ends came to 12 bases.

Comment on this clonotype: The CDR3 end shows no conserved phenylalanine or tryptophan, and so a read error is likely. The V and J genes are TRBV12-3 or TRBV12-4 and TRBJ2-3; maybe TRBD2 (5 bases). Trimming pared 5 bases from V and 5 bases from J, leaving 11 bases between. The CDR3 loop spans 13 amino acids. CDR3 DNA sequence: TGTGCCAGCAGTCCCCGGGATCTAGATACGCAGTATTCT. This encodes CASSPRDLDTQYS.

This clonotype was found many times. V usage is TRBV5-1 and J usage is TRBJ2-5; D not certain. The CDR3 contains 13 residues. V lost 2 bases to trimming and J lost 2 bases, with 7 bases between them. From germline, CDR1 is SGHRS and CDR2 YFSETQ. CDR3 in amino acids: CASSFVRQETQYF. CDR3 nucleotide sequence: TGCGCCAGCAGCTTCGTAAGGCAAGAGACCCAGTACTTC.

In this sample, this clonotype turned up a few times. This chain uses TRBV6-2 or TRBV6-3 with TRBJ2-7; TRBD2 aligns across 14 bases. V dropped 0 bases and J dropped 9; count of bases not matched to a gene: 7. The CDR3 has 16 residues. Germline CDR1 MNHEY, CDR2 SVGEGT. CDR3 in DNA: TGTGCCAGCAGTTACTCTCTGGGACTAGCGGGAGTAGGGCAGTACTTC. This sequence encodes CASSYSLGLAGVGQYF.

The chain combines TRBV12-3 or TRBV12-4 with TRBJ1-5; TRBD1 agrees at 10 bases. V lost 5 bases and J lost 9; bases outside the gene matches: 13. The CDR3 sequence is 16 residues long. CDR3 sequence (DNA): TGTGCCAGCAGTCCCTCGGACAGGGGGGCCCGGGGGCCCCAGCATTTT. Its protein product is CASSPSDRGARGPQHF.

V usage is TRBV11-2 and J usage is TRBJ2-3; D not resolved. From germline, CDR1 is SGHAT and CDR2 FQNNGV. CDR3 length equals 15 residues. Trimming pared 5 bases from V and 0 bases from J, leaving 12 bases between. The CDR3 nucleotides are TGTGCCAGCAGCCCAGTAATTTCTAGCACAGATACGCAGTATTTT. Protein product: CASSPVISSTDTQYF.

About this clonotype: Since a much larger clone is just one base distant, this may be a read error. The rearrangement uses TRBV5-1 and TRBJ2-3; TRBD1 matches at 7 bases. This CDR3 spans 16 amino acids. Per the germline V gene, CDR1 is SGHRS and CDR2 is YFSETQ. CDR3 residues: CASSLDRDRDTVTQYF. In DNA form, the CDR3 reads TGCGCCAGCAGCTTGGATCGGGACAGAGACACAGTTACGCAGTATTTT.